Here is one TCR beta chain with its context. Its target antigen remains unknown. There are no base qualities to consult, and no much larger clone falls within one base. Cut back by 8 bases and 6 bases, the V and J ends lie 11 bases apart. Sequences WSHSY (CDR1) and SAAADI (CDR2) are obtained from the germline V gene. Including cysteine and phenylalanine, the CDR3 has 12 amino acids. This entry keeps only the CDR3 DNA: 36 bases, framed from base 1. The protocol used for the library was RACE. For sequencing, a NextSeq 500 was employed. During library preparation, unique molecular identifiers were attached to individual cDNA molecules so that TCRs could be counted in a quantitative, reproducible way. Each blood RNA sample was used to sequence both TCR alpha and TCR beta chains. Per the authors' processing: Samples had a median of approximately 93,000 TCRs, with a range from roughly 20,000 to 690,600. The Decombinator software suite was used to annotate the V, J and CDR3 of the TCR reads. To make PS versus PT1 abundance plots, every sample was subsampled to the same number of TCRs (28,000). Expanded TCRs were defined as absent before sensitization and observed at least eight times at the 2-week time point. TCRdb trimmed public reads at Q25 via fastp, called clones via MiXCR and kept in-frame beta chains. Rows are combined by CDR3 protein, so each entry shows the most common genes and DNA. TCRdb assigned the V and J calls; the authors' analysis was not used. The sample profile shows around 380,000 distinct CDR3 sequences; roughly 5% of them were found once. Of the sample, approximately 2.5% falls within the top ten clones.

This sample was included in a study of human T cells and chemical hapten exposure (dated by TCRdb to the early 2020s). Looking at the study overall: For sensitization, 2% DPC in acetone was applied to a 2 cm by 2 cm area of upper inner arm skin. Patch tests used Finn chambers with 0.01% DPC on the upper back, scored after 6 days by International Contact Dermatitis Research Group standards. Weekly therapeutic DPC doses were additionally applied to the scalp of patients throughout the approximately 24-week study period. Nearly 30 alopecia patients provided blood for TCR sequencing at one to four time points (pre-sensitization, 2, 6 and 24 weeks). Alopecia areata with under or over 50% scalp involvement, alopecia totalis and alopecia universalis were represented in the patient cohort, which was mostly female. In alopecia patients, the study followed how the peripheral blood TCR repertoire changed in vivo over primary and secondary sensitization to diphenylcyclopropenone (DPC), a hapten. The libraries were sequenced as a pool, and the TCR yield per sample differed mostly because of small variations in library volumes within the pool. Blood samples were taken from patients before sensitization (week 0) and at 2, 6 and about 24 weeks after DPC sensitization. Study-wide findings and limitations: No change with DPC sensitization was found in the number of TCRs above 1 in 1000 frequency, and no evidence of global repertoire structure alterations was found. Expanded TCRs formed significantly more large CDR3 similarity clusters than pre-sensitization or healthy control sets, consistent with antigen-driven responses. After repeated subsampling, the strength of the expansion versus patch-test correlation and the threshold at which it became significant changed. Patch test score correlated positively with the number of PT1 expanded TCRs, reaching significance at thresholds 8, 16 and 32 but not at 4. All patients had alopecia, a presumed autoimmune disease, so their immune response might differ from that of healthy individuals.

In light of the paper, this sample's time point label describes: patch test 1, 2 weeks after DPC sensitization. Taken with the paper, the label for treatment or condition translates to: therapeutic diphenylcyclopropenone sensitization with weekly scalp DPC. At every patch-test visit, the blood draw took place before the patch test was put on. Patients were considered eligible if aged 18 to 70, diagnosed with alopecia and deemed suitable for DPC therapy, and patients were excluded if pregnant. Unfractionated whole blood was collected in Tempus Blood RNA tubes, and total RNA was extracted from that blood.

The TCR comes from a woman in her forties or fifties with alopecia areata. Some clones in this sample may be carry-over from other donors' samples. The chain is encoded by TRBV10-2 joined to TRBJ2-1; TRBD2 is a weak D gene call, 6 bases matching. The sample in question was whole blood, obtained in connection with sensitization to the hapten diphenylcyclopropenone (DPC). CDR3 reads: CASGGLPNEQFF. The bases read TGCGCCAGCGGGGGACTGCCCAATGAGCAGTTCTTC.